This T cell receptor beta chain is from a study of T cells in Graves' hyperthyroidism and ophthalmopathy. The CDR3 loop spans 14 amino acids. Trimming left V 6 bases short and J 6 bases short, with 14 bases between. Amplified regions were TCR beta CDR3 sequences from RNA transcripts. The primer set for the first-round RT-PCR of the TCR CDR3 was HTBI. TCRdb re-called the multiplex PCR reads through MiXCR, storing one row per CDR3 protein. The repertoire has approximately 350,000 distinct CDR3 sequences, over 12% of them found once; the top ten carry 15% to 20%. This clonotype was seen more than once but under ten times.

The clonotype comes from a woman aged 60-75 years with Graves' ophthalmopathy. The J gene is TRBJ2-2, the V gene TRBV12-3 or TRBV12-4, with D possibly TRBD1 on 6 matching bases. Specimen: blood. The CDR3 sequence is CASRDPDSSGELFF. The CDR3 bases are TGTGCCAGCAGGGATCCGGACAGCTCCGGGGAGCTGTTTTTT.